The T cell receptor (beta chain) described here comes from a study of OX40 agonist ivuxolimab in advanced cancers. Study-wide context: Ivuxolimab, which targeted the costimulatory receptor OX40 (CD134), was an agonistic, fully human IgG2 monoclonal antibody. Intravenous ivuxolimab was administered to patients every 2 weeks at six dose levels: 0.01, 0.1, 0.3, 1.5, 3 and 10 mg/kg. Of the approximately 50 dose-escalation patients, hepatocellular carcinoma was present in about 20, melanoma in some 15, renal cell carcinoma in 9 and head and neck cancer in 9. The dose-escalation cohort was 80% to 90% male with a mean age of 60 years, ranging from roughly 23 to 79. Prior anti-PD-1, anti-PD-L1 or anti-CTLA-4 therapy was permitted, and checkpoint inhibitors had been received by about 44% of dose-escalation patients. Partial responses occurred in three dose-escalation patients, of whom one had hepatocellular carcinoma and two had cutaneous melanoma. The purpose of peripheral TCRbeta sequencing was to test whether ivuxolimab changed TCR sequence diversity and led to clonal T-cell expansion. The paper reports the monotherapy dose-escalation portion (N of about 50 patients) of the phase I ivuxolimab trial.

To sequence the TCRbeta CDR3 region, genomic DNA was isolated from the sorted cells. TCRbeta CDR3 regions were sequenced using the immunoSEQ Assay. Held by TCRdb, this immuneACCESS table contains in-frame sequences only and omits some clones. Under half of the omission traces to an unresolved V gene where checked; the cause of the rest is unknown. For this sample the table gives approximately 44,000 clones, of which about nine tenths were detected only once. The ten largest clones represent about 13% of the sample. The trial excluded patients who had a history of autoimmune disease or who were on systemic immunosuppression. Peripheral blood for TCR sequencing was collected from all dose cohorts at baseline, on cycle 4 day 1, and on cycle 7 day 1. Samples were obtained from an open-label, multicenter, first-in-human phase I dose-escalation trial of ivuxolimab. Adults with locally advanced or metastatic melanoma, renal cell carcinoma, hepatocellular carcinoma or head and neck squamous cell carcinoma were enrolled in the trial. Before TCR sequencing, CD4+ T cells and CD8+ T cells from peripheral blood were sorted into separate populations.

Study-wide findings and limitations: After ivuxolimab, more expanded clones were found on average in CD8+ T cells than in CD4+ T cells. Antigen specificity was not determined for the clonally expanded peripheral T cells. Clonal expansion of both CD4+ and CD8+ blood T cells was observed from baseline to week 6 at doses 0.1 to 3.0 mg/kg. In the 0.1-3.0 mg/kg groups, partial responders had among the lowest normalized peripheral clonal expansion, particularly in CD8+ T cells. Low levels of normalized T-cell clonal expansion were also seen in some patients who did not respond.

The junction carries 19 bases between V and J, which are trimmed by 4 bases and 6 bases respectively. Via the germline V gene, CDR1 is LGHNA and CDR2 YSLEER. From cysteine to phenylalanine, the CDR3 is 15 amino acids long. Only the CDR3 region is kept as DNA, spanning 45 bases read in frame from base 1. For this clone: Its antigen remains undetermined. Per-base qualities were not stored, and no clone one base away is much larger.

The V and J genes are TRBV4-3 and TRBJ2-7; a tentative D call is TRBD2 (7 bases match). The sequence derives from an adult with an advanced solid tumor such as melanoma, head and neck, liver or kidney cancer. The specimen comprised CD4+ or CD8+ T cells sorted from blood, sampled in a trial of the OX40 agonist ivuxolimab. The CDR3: CASSPWGGHEGEQYF. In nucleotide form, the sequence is TGCGCCAGCAGCCCGTGGGGGGGGCACGAAGGCGAGCAGTACTTC.